The clone carrying this T cell receptor (beta chain) has at least ten counts. Its target is not known. Germline CDR1 SQVTM, CDR2 ANQGSEA. Trimming shortened V by 4 bases and J by 0 bases, and 9 bases separated the two germline ends. The CDR3 consists of 13 residues. Aged 18 to 65, hyperthyroidism patients had new diagnoses of under 2 months' duration. The data derive from a study of Graves' ophthalmopathy and Graves' hyperthyroidism. Study information: Over 18 months of follow-up, stable hyperthyroidism required that no ophthalmopathy appear.

Amplification from RNA transcripts yielded the TCR beta CDR3 regions. The workflow started with a first-round RT-PCR run with HTBI primers and then moved on to a second-round multiplex PCR. TCRdb re-called the multiplex PCR reads with MiXCR, one entry per CDR3 protein. The data hold approximately 1.2 million distinct CDR3 sequences, with about two fifths observed a single time. Whole-study findings and limits: Ophthalmopathy could be told apart from stable hyperthyroidism by a 13-signature model (around 88% sensitivity, around 79% specificity).

The sequence was collected from an adult man with Graves' hyperthyroidism. Sequenced material: peripheral blood or thyroid tissue (not recorded which). This chain joins TRBV29-1 and TRBJ1-1; D is undetermined. CDR3 loop: CSVVPQVNTEAFF. In DNA form, the CDR3 reads TGCAGCGTTGTACCACAAGTGAACACTGAAGCTTTCTTT.